A single sample gave rise to the 25 T cell receptor beta chains below, sequenced in a study of cytomegalovirus exposure and HLA in healthy donors. PCR employed 60 Vbeta and 13 Jbeta primers. Here immunoSEQ multiplex PCR was the method, and the copy in TCRdb shows in-frame clones only, minus some. Here the sample spans 150,000 to 200,000 clones, around 80% being singletons. Sequencing was done on a sample of PBMCs. Source of these receptors: a girl between 5 and 17 years old in good health and CMV-seropositive.

A single count supports this clone. The chain carries TRBV5-4 and TRBJ1-1; D might be TRBD1 (6 bases). There are 15 residues in the CDR3. Between the trimmed V and J ends, which lost 3 bases and 2 bases, there was a span of 14 bases. CDR1 is SGHNT, CDR2 YYREEE, per germline (reference sequence). The CDR3 nucleotides read TGTGCCAGCAGCTCCCGGGACACCGTTAACACTGAAGCTTTCTTT. Its translation is CASSSRDTVNTEAFF.

V gene TRBV9 combines with J gene TRBJ2-7, with TRBD1 matching over 9 bases. CDR1 SGDLS and CDR2 YYNGEE come from the germline V gene. V was pared by 0 bases and J by 6 bases, with 4 bases of the junction left unmatched. The CDR3 loop spans 14 amino acids. In DNA form, the CDR3 reads TGTGCCAGCAGCGTAGGGGACAGGGATGTCGAGCAGTACTTC. Amino acid sequence: CASSVGDRDVEQYF. The whole variable domain, remainder taken from reference TRBV9 and TRBJ2-7, is DSGVTQTPKHLITATGQRVTLRCSPRSGDLSVYWYQQSLDQGLQFLIQYYNGEERAKGNILERFSAQQFPDLHSELNLSSLELGDSALYFCASSVGDRDVEQYFGPGTRLTVT.

Only a few counts were recorded for this clone. This chain connects TRBV6-1 to TRBJ1-3; TRBD1 is a possible D gene (6 bases). The CDR3 length is 15 residues. The V end was cut by 7 bases, the J end by 3 bases, with 16 bases between. The V gene's germline CDR1 is MNHNS and CDR2 SASEGT. The chain's CDR3 is CASIDRQDHGNTIYF. CDR3 in DNA: TGTGCCAGCATTGATAGACAGGACCATGGAAACACCATATATTTT.

The J gene is TRBJ2-1, the V gene TRBV2, with 9 bases identical to TRBD2. This CDR3 is built from 16 residues. Germline loops: CDR1 SNHLY, CDR2 FYNNEI. Trimming removed 1 base from V and 3 bases from J; junction bases left unmatched: 4. The CDR3 nucleotides read TGTGCCAGCAGTGAAGTTAGACTAGCGGTCTACAATGAGCAGTTCTTC. This gives the protein CASSEVRLAVYNEQFF.

The rearrangement uses TRBV18 and TRBJ2-7; 13 nucleotides agree with TRBD2. This CDR3 contains 15 residues. Germline V lookup: CDR1 KGHSH, CDR2 LQKENI. Trimming at V came to 3 bases and at J to 9 bases, leaving 8 bases not matched to a gene. CDR3 in DNA: TGTGCCAGCTCACCCGGGACTAGCGGGGTCCAAGGGCAGTACTTC. It is translated as CASSPGTSGVQGQYF.

The V gene is TRBV14, the J gene TRBJ1-2; weak D call: TRBD1 (6 bases). The V gene's germline CDR1 is SGHDN and CDR2 FVKESK. The CDR3 has 18 residues. V lost 0 bases to trimming and J lost 4 bases, with 21 bases between them. CDR3 region: CASSQDSTGRLDSYGYTF. CDR3 bases: TGTGCCAGCAGCCAAGATTCAACAGGGCGCCTAGATAGCTATGGCTACACCTTC.

This chain uses TRBV7-3 with TRBJ1-5; D is perhaps TRBD1 (6 bases). V lost 2 bases and J lost 7, with 6 bases in between. Per the germline V gene, CDR1 is SGHTA and CDR2 is FQGTGA. This CDR3 spans 12 amino acids. In DNA, the CDR3 is TGTGCCAGCAGCTTACAGGGGCAGCCCCAGCATTTT. Translation: CASSLQGQPQHF.

This chain uses TRBV30 with TRBJ1-1, with 9 nucleotides matching TRBD1. The CDR3 spans 16 residues. Germline CDR1 reads GTSNPN; CDR2 reads SVGIG (reference sequence). J was trimmed by 0 bases and V by 5 bases; bases with no gene match: 10. CDR3 nucleotide sequence: TGTGCCTGGGGAAAAGGACAGGGGACGATGAACACTGAAGCTTTCTTT. It translates to CAWGKGQGTMNTEAFF.

V usage is TRBV29-1 and J usage is TRBJ1-1; 7 nucleotides match TRBD1. Per the germline V gene, CDR1 is SQVTM and CDR2 is ANQGSEA. CDR3 length: 13 residues. Trimming cost V 3 bases and J 11 bases; bases outside gene matches: 12. CDR3 loop: CSVEGDRYLPAFF. CDR3 nucleotides: TGCAGCGTTGAGGGGGACAGATACTTACCGGCTTTCTTT.

This chain links TRBV29-1 with TRBJ1-2; D gene uncertain. Germline lookup yields CDR1 SQVTM and CDR2 ANQGSEA. Deletions cut 4 bases from V and 4 bases from J, with 7 bases between. The CDR3 has 11 amino acids. CDR3 DNA: TGCAGCGTTGCACAGACCTATGGCTACACCTTC. This translates into CSVAQTYGYTF.

This clone is a singleton in its sample. The chain couples TRBV27 to TRBJ1-1, with D maybe TRBD1 (6 bases). The germline V gene has CDR1 MNHEY and CDR2 SMNVEV (reference sequence). V shed 6 bases and J shed 5 bases, with 22 bases lying between them. The CDR3 covers 16 residues. The CDR3 DNA is TGTGCCAGCAGCTGGGGGCCGGGGACGGCCATTACTGAAGCTTTCTTT. Residues: CASSWGPGTAITEAFF.

V gene TRBV7-3 combines with J gene TRBJ2-6, with 7 bases identical to TRBD1. Germline V gives CDR1 SGHTA, CDR2 FQGTGA. This CDR3 is built from 16 residues. Losses at the gene ends were 3 bases for V and 0 bases for J; bases not matched to a gene: 2. CDR3 sequence: CASSFQGVSGANVLTF. As DNA, the CDR3 is TGTGCCAGCAGCTTCCAGGGGGTCTCTGGGGCCAACGTCCTGACTTTC.

Here the CDR3 DNA reads TGTGCCAGCAGCGTAGATGGGAGGGGGGGGACCGGGGAGCTGTTTTTT. Amino acid sequence: CASSVDGRGGTGELFF. This chain connects TRBV9 to TRBJ2-2, with a possible D match to TRBD2 (7 bases). Trimming pared 0 bases from V and 5 bases from J, leaving 14 bases between. The length of the CDR3 is 16 residues. The germline CDR1 and CDR2 sequences are SGDLS and YYNGEE.

This clone came up a few times. CDR3 in amino acids: CASSPPEGYTEAFF. The CDR3 DNA is TGTGCCAGCAGCCCACCGGAGGGGTACACTGAAGCTTTCTTT. V usage is TRBV5-4 and J usage is TRBJ1-1, with D possibly being TRBD1 (5 bases). The CDR3 sequence is 14 residues long. Trimming pared 4 bases from V and 3 bases from J, leaving 13 bases between. Germline V gives CDR1 SGHNT, CDR2 YYREEE (reference sequence).

The chain is built from TRBV4-1 and TRBJ2-3, with TRBD1 identical over 10 bases. The J segment lost 5 bases and the V segment lost 0 bases, leaving 8 bases of the junction unmatched. Germline lookup yields CDR1 MGHRA and CDR2 YSYEKL. The CDR3 is 17 residues long. CDR3 coding DNA: TGCGCCAGCAGCCAAGAGACGGGACAGGGGTTCCAAGATACGCAGTATTTT. It specifies CASSQETGQGFQDTQYF.

The genes are TRBV7-9 and TRBJ1-1, with D unresolved. The CDR3 has 11 residues. Trimming left V 6 bases short and J 12 bases short, with 14 bases between. Germline assignment: CDR1 SEHNR and CDR2 FQNEAQ (reference sequence). The CDR3 sequence is CASSPGLVTFF. In nucleotides, the CDR3 is TGTGCCAGCAGTCCAGGATTAGTAACTTTCTTT.

This clone was seen only a few times. This specimen includes other DNA sequences encoding the same CDR3. The chain has TRBV7-2 and TRBJ1-1; D is unclear. Per germline, CDR1 SGHTA and CDR2 FQGNSA. This CDR3 contains 13 residues. With 1 base removed from V and 3 bases from J, the gap between germline ends came to 6 bases. Here the CDR3 reads CASSLVRDTEAFF. CDR3 bases: TGTGCCAGCAGCTTAGTTCGGGACACTGAAGCTTTCTTT.

This sequence joins TRBV27 and TRBJ2-7, with D maybe TRBD1 (5 bases). The CDR3 loop spans 13 amino acids. Germline V gene data show CDR1 as MNHEY and CDR2 as SMNVEV (reference sequence). V gave up 6 bases and J gave up 6 bases, with 15 bases separating them. The CDR3: CASSPPGPGEQYF. The CDR3 nucleotides read TGTGCCAGCAGCCCCCCAGGGCCCGGCGAGCAGTACTTC.

The chain couples TRBV19 to TRBJ1-1; 7 bases line up with TRBD1. Germline CDR1 LNHDA, CDR2 SQIVND (reference sequence). The trim removed 7 bases at V and 11 bases at J, leaving 16 bases unmatched. CDR3 size: 14 residues. CDR3 sequence (DNA): TGTGCCAGTACCATGACAGGGACCGCGAGGGTTGCTTTCTTT. Its protein is CASTMTGTARVAFF.

The V and J genes are TRBV4-3 and TRBJ2-6, with D unresolved. Trimming took 1 base from V and 2 from J, leaving 6 bases between them. This CDR3 has 15 amino acids. Germline V lookup: CDR1 LGHNA, CDR2 YSLEER. The CDR3 DNA reads as TGCGCCAGCAGCCAAGGGTCTACTGGGGCCAACGTCCTGACTTTC. Translated, it gives CASSQGSTGANVLTF.

A single count supports this clone. The rearrangement joins TRBV19 to TRBJ1-1; perhaps TRBD1 as D (6 bases). Trimming removed 2 bases at V and 3 bases at J, with 19 bases between. Per germline, CDR1 LNHDA and CDR2 SQIVND (reference sequence). This CDR3 comprises 17 residues. The CDR3 sequence is CASSIYGTYHGHTEAFF. The DNA of the CDR3 is TGTGCCAGTAGTATATACGGGACATACCACGGCCACACTGAAGCTTTCTTT.

The chain recombines TRBV19 with TRBJ2-5; D perhaps matches TRBD1 (6 bases). CDR3 length: 16 amino acids. Trimming shortened V by 6 bases and J by 1 base, and 18 bases separated the two germline ends. CDR1 is LNHDA and CDR2 is SQIVND in the germline V gene (reference sequence). Here the CDR3 reads CASRNWTATGQETQYF. CDR3 in DNA: TGTGCCAGTAGAAATTGGACAGCTACCGGCCAAGAGACCCAGTACTTC.

This clone was seen a few times. V is TRBV18 and J is TRBJ2-7; perhaps TRBD1 as D (6 bases). Germline V gene lookup returns CDR1 KGHSH and CDR2 LQKENI. This CDR3 has 12 amino acids. For the CDR3, the DNA is TGTGGAACGGCAGGGGAGCAGTACGAGCAGTACTTC. It is translated as CGTAGEQYEQYF.

The chain is built from TRBV5-1 and TRBJ2-5; D is unresolved. Trimming removed 0 bases from V and 5 bases from J, with 11 bases in between. The CDR3 has 14 residues. Per germline, CDR1 SGHRS and CDR2 YFSETQ. The CDR3 spells CASSLGATRETQYF. The CDR3 coding sequence is TGCGCCAGCAGCTTGGGGGCAACTCGGGAGACCCAGTACTTC.

The chain has TRBV5-1 and TRBJ1-4; 10 nucleotides line up with TRBD1. The CDR3 consists of 16 residues. The ends lost 0 bases at V and 7 bases at J; junction bases unmatched: 6. CDR1 and CDR2 from the germline V gene are SGHRS and YFSETQ. The CDR3 region has the DNA TGCGCCAGCAGCTTGGCCAGGACAGGGGGGTTTGAAAAACTGTTTTTT. It specifies CASSLARTGGFEKLFF.